This entry lists 16 T cell receptor beta chains sequenced from one sample in a study of control samples from healthy donors and cancer patients. Only in-frame clones appear in the TCRdb table, and some are missing; sequencing was by immunoSEQ multiplex PCR. The sample consists of about 120,000 clones, 80% to 90% of them appearing once. Sequencing was performed on blood. All receptors derive from a man under 40 in good health.

The rearrangement links TRBV18 to TRBJ2-7; 12 bases match TRBD1. Losses at the gene ends were 3 bases for V and 2 bases for J; bases not matched to a gene: 5. Germline lookup yields CDR1 KGHSH and CDR2 LQKENI. This CDR3 has 16 residues. The CDR3 sequence is CASSPSGTGGTYEQYF. Written as DNA, the CDR3 is TGTGCCAGCTCACCCTCTGGGACAGGGGGCACCTACGAGCAGTACTTC.

The rearrangement joins TRBV12-3 or TRBV12-4 to TRBJ1-1, with 7 bases matching TRBD1. The CDR3 totals 12 residues. V lost 7 bases, J lost 1 base, and 0 bases stayed unmatched. Here the CDR3 DNA reads TGTGCCAGCAAGGGGGCGAACACTGAAGCTTTCTTT. Translated: CASKGANTEAFF.

The chain links TRBV7-3 to TRBJ2-7; TRBD2 agrees at 12 bases. This CDR3 has 13 residues. V was clipped by 5 bases and J by 6 bases; unmatched bases: 2. Germline loops: CDR1 SGHTA, CDR2 FQGTGA. CDR3 protein: CASSPGLAGEQYF. CDR3 in DNA: TGTGCCAGCAGCCCGGGACTAGCGGGCGAGCAGTACTTC.

V and J are TRBV5-4 and TRBJ1-2; 7 bases map to TRBD1. Germline assignment: CDR1 SGHNT and CDR2 YYREEE (reference sequence). This CDR3 has 15 amino acids. The ends lost 1 base at V and 7 bases at J; junction bases unmatched: 10. This CDR3 reads CASSLNRGFRVGYTF. CDR3 DNA: TGTGCCAGCAGCTTGAACAGGGGATTTCGGGTTGGCTACACCTTC. The full variable domain, in which reference TRBV5-4 and TRBJ1-2 provide the parts outside the CDR3, is ETGVTQSPTHLIKTRGQQVTLRCSSQSGHNTVSWYQQALGQGPQFIFQYYREEENGRGNFPPRFSGLQFPNYSSELNVNALELDDSALYLCASSLNRGFRVGYTFGSGTRLTVV.

The chain is built from TRBV20-1 and TRBJ1-1; TRBD1 might be the D (5 bases). Germline V gives CDR1 DFQATT, CDR2 SNEGSKA (reference sequence). The CDR3 totals 11 residues. The V end lost 2 bases, the J end lost 5 bases, and 6 bases lay between the germline ends. CDR3 loop: CSARWGTEAFF. The CDR3, as DNA: TGCAGTGCTAGATGGGGGACTGAAGCTTTCTTT.

The J gene is TRBJ2-1, the V gene TRBV30; 8 positions agree with TRBD1. Germline-derived CDR1 and CDR2 are GTSNPN and SVGIG (reference sequence). The CDR3 sequence is 15 residues long. Trimming took 2 bases from V and 0 from J; bases not matched to a gene: 3. CDR3 sequence (DNA): TGTGCCTGGAGTCGGACAGGGAGCTCCTACAATGAGCAGTTCTTC. This encodes CAWSRTGSSYNEQFF.

The chain joins TRBV7-7 to TRBJ2-2, with 8 nucleotides matching TRBD2. Germline-derived CDR1 and CDR2 are SSHAT and FNYEAQ (reference sequence). The trim removed 1 base at V and 4 bases at J, leaving 20 bases unmatched. The CDR3 is 21 residues long. The CDR3 region is CASSLDHLAGNKRSPTGELFF. CDR3 coding DNA: TGTGCCAGCAGCTTAGATCACCTAGCGGGTAATAAGCGCTCTCCCACCGGGGAGCTGTTTTTT.

This clone was detected once. The chain recombines TRBV18 with TRBJ1-5; D ambiguous. CDR3 length: 16 residues. Germline CDR1 KGHSH, CDR2 LQKENI. Deletions cut 1 base from V and 3 bases from J, with 13 bases between. CDR3 sequence reads: CASSPLSTISNQPQHF. The DNA for the CDR3 is TGTGCCAGCTCACCACTGTCCACGATCTCCAATCAGCCCCAGCATTTT. The variable domain in full, with the rest retrieved from reference TRBV18 and TRBJ1-5, is NAGVMQNPRHLVRRRGQEARLRCSPMKGHSHVYWYRQLPEEGLKFMVYLQKENIIDESGMPKERFSAEFPKEGPSILRIQQVVRGDSAAYFCASSPLSTISNQPQHFGDGTRLSIL.

This clone occurred once. The J gene is TRBJ2-7, the V gene TRBV25-1; perhaps TRBD1 as D (6 bases). The CDR3 loop spans 13 amino acids. V was clipped by 5 bases and J by 2 bases, with 10 bases between them. The germline V gene encodes CDR1 MGHDK and CDR2 SYGVNS. CDR3 nucleotides: TGTGCCAGCAGTTCCGGGACAACCTACGAGCAGTACTTC. Protein product: CASSSGTTYEQYF.

The chain has TRBV7-3 and TRBJ2-5; no reliable D call. This CDR3 has 14 residues. V dropped 1 base and J dropped 2 bases, with 8 bases sitting between them. Germline CDR1 is SGHTA and CDR2 is FQGTGA. CDR3 nucleotide sequence: TGTGCCAGCAGCTTAAGTTCCGCACAAGAGACCCAGTACTTC. Protein: CASSLSSAQETQYF. Full variable domain (remainder filled in from reference TRBV7-3 and TRBJ2-5): GAGVSQTPSNKVTEKGKYVELRCDPISGHTALYWYRQSLGQGPEFLIYFQGTGAADDSGLPNDRFFAVRPEGSVSTLKIQRTERGDSAVYLCASSLSSAQETQYFGPGTRLLVL.

The V and J genes are TRBV7-7 and TRBJ1-6; D gene unclear. This CDR3 comprises 13 residues. The germline V and J ends were trimmed by 4 bases and 6 bases, with 7 bases remaining between them. Germline values: CDR1 SSHAT, CDR2 FNYEAQ (reference sequence). CDR3 sequence: CASSSSVNSPLHF. In DNA form, the CDR3 reads TGTGCCAGCAGCTCATCAGTTAATTCACCCCTCCACTTT.

The table lists this clone with a count of one. V and J are TRBV2 and TRBJ2-1; 9 nucleotides agree with TRBD2. CDR3 length equals 16 residues. V gave up 1 base and J gave up 9 bases; unmatched junction bases: 10. Germline V gives CDR1 SNHLY, CDR2 FYNNEI. CDR3 nucleotide sequence: TGTGCCAGCAGTGAAGAGTCGGCTAGCGGGGCGGGTGAGCAGTTCTTC. Translation: CASSEESASGAGEQFF.

DNA for the CDR3: TGTGCCAGCAAGCCGGCAGTTAGCACAGATACGCAGTATTTT. Residues: CASKPAVSTDTQYF. V and J are TRBV2 and TRBJ2-3; D is unresolved. The germline V gene has CDR1 SNHLY and CDR2 FYNNEI. Trimming took 7 bases from V and 0 from J, leaving 11 bases between them. The CDR3 is 14 amino acids. Full variable domain (outside the CDR3, taken from reference TRBV2 and TRBJ2-3): EPEVTQTPSHQVTQMGQEVILRCVPISNHLYFYWYRQILGQKVEFLVSFYNNEISEKSEIFDDQFSVERPDGSNFTLKIRSTKLEDSAMYFCASKPAVSTDTQYFGPGTRLTVL.

This clone was observed a single time. This sequence joins TRBV9 and TRBJ1-3; maybe TRBD1 (5 bases). V lost 2 bases and J lost 6, with 15 bases in between. Germline V gene lookup returns CDR1 SGDLS and CDR2 YYNGEE. The CDR3 is 15 residues long. This CDR3 reads CASSVMGQGVNTIYF. CDR3 bases: TGTGCCAGCAGCGTGATGGGGCAGGGAGTAAACACCATATATTTT.

The chain links TRBV10-3 to TRBJ2-5; 8 nucleotides agree with TRBD2. The J segment lost 5 bases and the V segment lost 3 bases, leaving 11 bases of the junction unmatched. The germline gives CDR1 ENHRY, CDR2 SYGVKD. The CDR3 is made up of 16 amino acids. The CDR3 sequence is CAISDGGVNARETQYF. The CDR3, as DNA: TGTGCCATCAGTGACGGGGGGGTCAACGCCCGGGAGACCCAGTACTTC.

This chain links TRBV7-2 with TRBJ1-1; D not resolved. Germline CDR1 SGHTA, CDR2 FQGNSA. There are 13 residues in the CDR3. The V and J ends lost 5 bases and 5 bases respectively, with 12 bases between them. The DNA for the CDR3 is TGTGCCAGCAGCCCCGGAGGAATGACTGAAGCTTTCTTT. This translates into CASSPGGMTEAFF.